These T cell receptor beta chains were read from a single sample in a study of cytotoxic CD8 clonotypes in ibrutinib-treated CLL. Clones were read by immunoSEQ multiplex PCR, and TCRdb kept only the in-frame ones, dropping some. The sample shows fewer than 150,000 clones, around 80% of them seen only once. This specimen was PBMCs, taken after 24 months of ibrutinib treatment. These receptors all come from a human donor with chronic lymphocytic leukemia. Both conserved end residues are part of each CDR3. The D gene is left open where the match is weak. Size values are once, few and many counts, or a class for expanded clones, and some rows have none.

CDR3nt	CDR3aa	v_gene	d_gene	j_gene	abundance
TGTGCCAGCAGCCCCGGGGGCGCCAGCTCCTACGAGCAGTACTTC	CASSPGGASSYEQYF	TRBV7-2	-	TRBJ2-7	-
TGTGCCAGCAGCCTTCGGTTGGGCGTGGATCAGCCCCAGCATTTT	CASSLRLGVDQPQHF	TRBV27	-	TRBJ1-5	-
TGCGCCAGCAGTGAGTCCCTAAAAAAGAAGGCAGATACGCAGTATTTT	CASSESLKKKADTQYF	TRBV10-2	-	TRBJ2-3	once
TGTGCCAGCAGCTTATCGGGAATTGAAGCTTTCTTT	CASSLSGIEAFF	TRBV7-9	-	TRBJ1-1	-
TGTGCCAGCAGCCCGACAGGCTCTGGAAACACCATATATTTT	CASSPTGSGNTIYF	TRBV6-5	-	TRBJ1-3	-
TGTGCCAGTAGAGAGGGGGTCACCTACAATGAGCAGTTCTTC	CASREGVTYNEQFF	TRBV19	-	TRBJ2-1	-
TGTGCCAGCAGCTTGGGTTCCTCGAACACCGGGGAGCTGTTTTTT	CASSLGSSNTGELFF	TRBV5-4	-	TRBJ2-2	-
TGTGCCAGCACTCGGGACGGCCAGCGTGAAGCTTTCTTT	CASTRDGQREAFF	TRBV6-5	-	TRBJ1-1	-
TGTGCCAGTAGTATAGGAAGGATTTGGGGGGAAAGGGCCGGGGAGCTGTTTTTT	CASSIGRIWGERAGELFF	TRBV19	-	TRBJ2-2	-
TGTGCCATCAGTGAGTTAGGCGGGAGCTCCTACGAGCAGTACTTC	CAISELGGSSYEQYF	TRBV10-3	TRBD2	TRBJ2-7	-
TGTGCCAGCAGCCGGACAGGGTACGAGCAGTACTTC	CASSRTGYEQYF	TRBV11-3	TRBD1	TRBJ2-7	-
TGTGCCAGCAGCCGTCGGTGGGGCGAGCAGTACTTC	CASSRRWGEQYF	TRBV7-9	-	TRBJ2-7	once
TGCGCCAGCAGCTGGACTAGCGGGGGGGCCATTTACGAGCAGTACTTC	CASSWTSGGAIYEQYF	TRBV5-1	TRBD2	TRBJ2-7	-